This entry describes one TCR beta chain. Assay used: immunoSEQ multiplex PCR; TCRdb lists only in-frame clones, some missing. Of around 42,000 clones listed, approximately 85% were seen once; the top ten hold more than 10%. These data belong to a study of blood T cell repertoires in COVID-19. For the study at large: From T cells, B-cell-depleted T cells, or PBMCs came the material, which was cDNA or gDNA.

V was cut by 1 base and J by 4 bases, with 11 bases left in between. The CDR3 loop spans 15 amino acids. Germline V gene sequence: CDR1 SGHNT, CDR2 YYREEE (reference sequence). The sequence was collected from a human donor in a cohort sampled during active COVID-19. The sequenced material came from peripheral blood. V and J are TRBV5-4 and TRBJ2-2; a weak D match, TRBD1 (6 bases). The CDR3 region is CASSLRQAGTGELFF. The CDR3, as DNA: TGTGCCAGCAGCTTGCGACAGGCGGGCACCGGGGAGCTGTTTTTT.